What follows is one T cell receptor (beta chain) and its context. Its antigen is still unknown. One base away lies a much larger clone, so this may be a sequencing read error. The data were taken from a study of molecular identifiers for immune sequencing clone quantification. Previously reported methods and listed TCR primers produced the bulk TCR libraries. Via MiXCR, TCRdb re-called the PCR reads, giving one row per CDR3 protein. The sample has approximately 500,000 distinct CDR3 sequences; less than 30% are singletons. V was shortened by 2 bases and J by 8 bases, with 12 bases between the two germline ends. There are 13 residues in the CDR3. Germline CDR1 is LGHNT and CDR2 is FRNRAP. The study's findings and limits: Clonotypes topping 20 RNA copies carried over 97% of effector molecules but under 1% of naive ones.

Libraries for naive CD8 T cells, which were made from around 20,000 to 1,000,000 sorted cells, drew on 10%, 30% or 50% of the RNA. The authors gated naive CD8 T cells as CD8+CD4-CCR7+CD45RA+ for sorting. This TCR was recovered from a human donor in good health. Some libraries in this study had Jurkat cell RNA spiked in. The chain couples TRBV12-5 to TRBJ1-1; D is undetermined. Sequencing input: naive CD8+ T cells from blood, with Jurkat cell RNA spiked in. Subset described: FACS-sorted CD8+CD4-CCR7+CD45RA+ naive T cells. DNA for the CDR3: TGTGCTAGTGGTTTGCCCCCGCCCGCCGAAGCTTTCTTT. This codes for CASGLPPPAEAFF.